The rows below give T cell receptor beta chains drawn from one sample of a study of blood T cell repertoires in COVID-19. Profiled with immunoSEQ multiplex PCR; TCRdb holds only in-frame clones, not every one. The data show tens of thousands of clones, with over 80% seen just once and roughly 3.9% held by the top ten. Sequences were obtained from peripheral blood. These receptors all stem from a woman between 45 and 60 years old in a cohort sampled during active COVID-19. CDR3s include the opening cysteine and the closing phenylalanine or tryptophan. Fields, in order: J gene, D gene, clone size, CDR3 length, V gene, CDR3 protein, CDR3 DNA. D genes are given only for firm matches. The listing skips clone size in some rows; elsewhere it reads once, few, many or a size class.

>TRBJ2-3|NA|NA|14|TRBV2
CASRWRGSTDTQYF
TGTGCCAGCAGATGGCGAGGGAGCACAGATACGCAGTATTTT
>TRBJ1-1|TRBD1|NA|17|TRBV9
CASSVGGQGALDTEAFF
TGTGCCAGCAGCGTAGGAGGACAGGGGGCTTTGGACACTGAAGCTTTCTTT
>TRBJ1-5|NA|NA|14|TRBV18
CASSPAVGNQPQHF
TGTGCCAGCTCACCGGCCGTCGGCAATCAGCCCCAGCATTTT
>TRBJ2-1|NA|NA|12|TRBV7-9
CASSRRDNEQFF
TGTGCCAGCAGCAGACGGGACAATGAGCAGTTCTTC
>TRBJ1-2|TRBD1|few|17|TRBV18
CASSRQGAPSPNYGYTF
TGTGCCAGCTCACGACAGGGGGCCCCTTCCCCTAACTATGGCTACACCTTC
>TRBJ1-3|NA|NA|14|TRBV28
CASHLRGEGNTIYF
TGTGCCAGCCATCTCCGGGGGGAGGGAAACACCATATATTTT
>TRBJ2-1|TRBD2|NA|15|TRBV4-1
CASSQEPLAGRGQFF
TGCGCCAGCAGCCAAGAGCCCCTAGCGGGAAGAGGGCAGTTCTTC
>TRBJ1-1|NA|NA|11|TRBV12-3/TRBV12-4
CASSRQSEAFF
TGTGCCAGCAGTCGACAGAGTGAAGCTTTCTTT
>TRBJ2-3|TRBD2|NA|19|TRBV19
CASSMEGLAGGTSTDTQYF
TGTGCCAGTAGTATGGAAGGACTAGCGGGAGGGACAAGCACAGATACGCAGTATTTT
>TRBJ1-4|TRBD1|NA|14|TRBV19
CASRTDRGYEKLFF
TGTGCCAGTAGAACGGACAGGGGGTATGAAAAACTGTTTTTT
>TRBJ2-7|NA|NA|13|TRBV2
CASTQTVLYEQYF
TGTGCCAGCACCCAGACAGTTCTCTACGAGCAGTACTTC
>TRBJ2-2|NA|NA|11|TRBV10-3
CAIRGSGELFF
TGTGCCATCCGGGGGTCCGGGGAGCTGTTTTTT
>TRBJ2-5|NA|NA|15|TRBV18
CASSPPSVLQETQYF
TGTGCCAGCTCACCACCTAGCGTCCTCCAAGAGACCCAGTACTTC
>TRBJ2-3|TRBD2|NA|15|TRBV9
CASSGSGGSTDTQYF
TGTGCCAGCAGTGGAAGCGGGGGCTCCACAGATACGCAGTATTTT
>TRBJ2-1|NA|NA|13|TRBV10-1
CASSDRARGEQFF
TGCGCCAGCAGTGATCGTGCTAGGGGTGAGCAGTTCTTC
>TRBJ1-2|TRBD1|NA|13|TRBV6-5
CASSYPTGDGYTF
TGTGCCAGCAGTTACCCGACAGGGGACGGCTACACCTTC
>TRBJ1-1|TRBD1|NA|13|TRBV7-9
CASSYRTGAEAFF
TGTGCCAGCAGCTATAGGACAGGAGCTGAAGCTTTCTTT
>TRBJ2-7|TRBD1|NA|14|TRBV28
CASSKQGAGYEQYF
TGTGCCAGCAGCAAACAGGGGGCCGGGTACGAGCAGTACTTC
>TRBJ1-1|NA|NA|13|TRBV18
CASSPGSDTEAFF
TGTGCCAGCTCACCAGGGAGCGACACTGAAGCTTTCTTT
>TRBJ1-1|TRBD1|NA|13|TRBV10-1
CASSLTGDTEAFF
TGCGCCAGCAGTCTAACAGGGGACACTGAAGCTTTCTTT
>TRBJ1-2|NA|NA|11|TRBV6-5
CATLLDYGYTF
TGTGCCACCCTATTAGACTATGGCTACACCTTC
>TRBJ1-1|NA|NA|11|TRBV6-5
CASSYRAEAFF
TGTGCCAGCAGTTACCGGGCTGAAGCTTTCTTT
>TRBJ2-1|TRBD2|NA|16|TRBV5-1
CASSSTSGITYNEQFF
TGCGCCAGCAGCTCGACTAGCGGGATCACCTACAATGAGCAGTTCTTC
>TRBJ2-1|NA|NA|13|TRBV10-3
CAISEVANNEQFF
TGTGCCATCAGTGAGGTCGCGAACAATGAGCAGTTCTTC
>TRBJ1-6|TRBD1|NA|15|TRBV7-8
CASSLATGENSPLHF
TGTGCCAGCAGCTTAGCTACAGGGGAGAATTCACCCCTCCACTTT
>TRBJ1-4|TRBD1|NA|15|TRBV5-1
CASSIRTGPNEKLFF
TGCGCCAGCAGCATTCGGACAGGGCCTAATGAAAAACTGTTTTTT
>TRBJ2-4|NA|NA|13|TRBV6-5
CASSTDAGNIQYF
TGTGCCAGCAGTACGGACGCGGGAAACATTCAGTACTTC
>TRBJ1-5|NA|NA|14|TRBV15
CATSRDSGNQPQHF
TGTGCCACCAGCAGAGATTCCGGGAATCAGCCCCAGCATTTT
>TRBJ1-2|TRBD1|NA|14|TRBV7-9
CASSFGIQGAGYTF
TGTGCCAGCAGCTTTGGAATCCAGGGGGCTGGCTACACCTTC
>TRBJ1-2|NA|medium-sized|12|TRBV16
CASSQSGVAYTF
TGTGCCAGCAGCCAATCAGGGGTGGCCTACACCTTC
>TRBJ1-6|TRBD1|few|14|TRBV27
CASKTGAYNSPLHF
TGTGCCAGCAAGACAGGGGCATACAATTCACCCCTCCACTTT
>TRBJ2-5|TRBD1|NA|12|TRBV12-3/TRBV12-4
CASSDRGETQYF
TGTGCCAGCAGCGACAGGGGGGAGACCCAGTACTTC